A selection of T cell receptor beta chains follows, all from one sample in a study of a mutant IDH1 vaccine in newly diagnosed glioma. Clones were sequenced by immunoSEQ multiplex PCR, and TCRdb holds only the in-frame ones, with some missing. This table holds tens of thousands of clones, less than 65% found once. Their target antigens are unknown. The source material was peripheral blood mononuclear cells (PBMCs), sampled from a glioma patient whose treatment included an IDH1 peptide vaccine. The origin of the receptors is a man between 40 and 49 years old with glioma. Some clones in this sample may be carry-over from other donors' samples. CDR3s include the opening cysteine and the closing phenylalanine or tryptophan. The order of the fields is clone size, D gene, J gene, V gene, CDR3 DNA, CDR3 protein. The D gene is left open where the match is weak. Clone size is not always given. Where it is, it says once, few, many or a class for expanded clones.

- | TRBD1 | TRBJ2-5 | TRBV7-9 | TGTGCCAGCAGCTTTGGGACAGCAGAGACCCAGTACTTC | CASSFGTAETQYF
- | - | TRBJ2-3 | TRBV2 | TGTGCCAGCGGACCTCCTAGCACAGATACGCAGTATTTT | CASGPPSTDTQYF
once | - | TRBJ2-3 | TRBV2 | TGTGCCAGCAGTGAAAGTCTGGGGCGCACAGATACGCAGTATTTT | CASSESLGRTDTQYF
- | - | TRBJ2-7 | TRBV14 | TGTGCCAGCAGCGACCTCAACAGCTACGAGCAGTACTTC | CASSDLNSYEQYF
- | - | TRBJ1-1 | TRBV18 | TGTGCCAGCTCACGGGGGAACACTGAAGCTTTCTTT | CASSRGNTEAFF
- | - | TRBJ2-1 | TRBV7-9 | TGTGCCAGCAGCTTAGTCCTACAGGGCAATGAGCAGTTCTTC | CASSLVLQGNEQFF
- | - | TRBJ2-2 | TRBV2 | TGTGCCAGCAGTTTCAGGGTTGCCGGGGAGCTGTTTTTT | CASSFRVAGELFF
- | - | TRBJ1-2 | TRBV4-1 | TGCGCCAGCAGCCAAGCGGACGCAGATGGCTACACCTTC | CASSQADADGYTF
- | TRBD1 | TRBJ1-6 | TRBV2 | TGTGCCAGCAGTCAGGGGGGAAATTCACCCCTCCACTTT | CASSQGGNSPLHF
- | TRBD1 | TRBJ2-2 | TRBV6-6 | TGTGCCAGCAGGGGGGACAGCGAACTCCGTGGGGAGCTGTTTTTT | CASRGDSELRGELFF
- | TRBD1 | TRBJ1-1 | TRBV7-2 | TGTGCCAGCAGCTTTGGGACAGGGGGTTACACTGAAGCTTTCTTT | CASSFGTGGYTEAFF
once | - | TRBJ1-3 | TRBV5-1 | TGCGCCAGCAGCTTGCAGGCGACCTCTGGAAACACCATATATTTT | CASSLQATSGNTIYF
- | - | TRBJ1-1 | TRBV2 | TGTGCCAGCAGTGAAAGGCGTAGGCAAGCTTTCTTT | CASSERRRQAFF
- | TRBD1 | TRBJ1-6 | TRBV4-1 | TGCGCCAGCAAGGGCAGGGGGCCCGTTTCACCCCTCCACTTT | CASKGRGPVSPLHF
- | TRBD2 | TRBJ2-4 | TRBV7-3 | TGTGCCAGCAACTCTAGCGGTCCTTCGAGGGACATTCAGTACTTC | CASNSSGPSRDIQYF
few | TRBD1 | TRBJ1-1 | TRBV19 | TGTGCCAGTACCGTGGGGACAGGTTTGGCTGAAGCTTTCTTT | CASTVGTGLAEAFF
- | TRBD1 | TRBJ2-7 | TRBV27 | TGTGCCAGCAGTTCCCCAGGGACAGCGTCCTACGAGCAGTACTTC | CASSSPGTASYEQYF
few | - | TRBJ1-4 | TRBV30 | TGTGCCTGGAGTGTACCGGGGGAAAAACTGTTTTTT | CAWSVPGEKLFF
- | - | TRBJ2-7 | TRBV2 | TGTGCCAGCAGGGTGGACAGAGTTCCCTCCTACGAGCAGTACTTC | CASRVDRVPSYEQYF
- | - | TRBJ2-7 | TRBV20-1 | TGCAGTGCTAGATACAACTACGAGCAGTACTTC | CSARYNYEQYF
few | TRBD1 | TRBJ1-4 | TRBV4-2 | TGTGCCAGCAGCAGAGCTTCCGGGACAGGGGCTGCAACTAATGAAAAACTGTTTTTT | CASSRASGTGAATNEKLFF
once | TRBD1 | TRBJ1-1 | TRBV5-1 | TGCGCCAGCAGCTTGGACGGACAGGGGAACACTGAAGCTTTCTTT | CASSLDGQGNTEAFF
- | - | TRBJ2-7 | TRBV2 | TGTGCCAGCCGTCCAGGGGGGGCCGGTTCCTACGAGCAGTACTTC | CASRPGGAGSYEQYF
- | TRBD2 | TRBJ2-5 | TRBV11-2 | TGTGCCAGCAGCCCGAGAAAAGCGGGGGAGAGAGAGACCCAGTACTTC | CASSPRKAGERETQYF
- | - | TRBJ1-5 | TRBV2 | TGTGCCAGCAGTGTCCAGCCCAATCAGCCCCAGCATTTT | CASSVQPNQPQHF
few | - | TRBJ2-1 | TRBV19 | TGTGCCAGTAGTAGAAGCAATGAGCAGTTCTTC | CASSRSNEQFF
- | - | TRBJ2-5 | TRBV25-1 | TGTGCCAGCAGGGGTAGCGGAGAGACCCAGTACTTC | CASRGSGETQYF
- | - | TRBJ2-1 | TRBV5-4 | TGTGCCAGCAGCCCCTCGGGGGACACACTTACCGGGGAGCAGTTCTTC | CASSPSGDTLTGEQFF
few | - | TRBJ1-6 | TRBV19 | TGTGCCAGTAGTATAAGGGCAGTGAATTCACCCCTCCACTTT | CASSIRAVNSPLHF
few | TRBD1 | TRBJ1-1 | TRBV11-2 | TGTGCCAGCAGCTCCAGACAGGGAAACACTGAAGCTTTCTTT | CASSSRQGNTEAFF
once | - | TRBJ2-7 | TRBV5-1 | TGCGCCAGCAGCTCGGAACAGGGTATGTACGAGCAGTACTTC | CASSSEQGMYEQYF
- | - | TRBJ2-5 | TRBV7-2 | TGTGCCAGCAGCTTAGGCCTAGAAGAGACCCAGTACTTC | CASSLGLEETQYF
- | TRBD1 | TRBJ1-6 | TRBV5-1 | TGCGCCAGCAGCTTTGGACAGGGAAATTCACCCCTCCACTTT | CASSFGQGNSPLHF
- | TRBD1 | TRBJ1-5 | TRBV10-3 | TGTGCCATCAGTGAGTATTCGACAGGGCGAAATCAGCCCCAGCATTTT | CAISEYSTGRNQPQHF
few | TRBD1 | TRBJ1-5 | TRBV6-6 | TGTGCCAGCAGACTCGGACAGGGGACTCAGCCCCAGCATTTT | CASRLGQGTQPQHF
few | - | TRBJ1-3 | TRBV5-1 | TGCGCCAGCCGCCCAGGGACTACGGGAAACACCATATATTTT | CASRPGTTGNTIYF
- | - | TRBJ2-7 | TRBV27 | TGTGCCAGCAGACCCGGGACCGACCCCTCCTACGAGCAGTACTTC | CASRPGTDPSYEQYF
- | TRBD1 | TRBJ2-1 | TRBV29-1 | TGCAGCGTTGCACACAGGGGTAGCTCCTACAATGAGCAGTTCTTC | CSVAHRGSSYNEQFF
- | - | TRBJ2-3 | TRBV10-3 | TGTGCCATCAGTGCCGGGACAAAAGACACAGATACGCAGTATTTT | CAISAGTKDTDTQYF
few | - | TRBJ1-1 | TRBV10-2 | TGCGCCAGCAGTGAGCTGGCAGAAGCTTTCTTT | CASSELAEAFF
- | - | TRBJ2-3 | TRBV29-1 | TGCAGCGTTAGGGGACTCACAGATACGCAGTATTTT | CSVRGLTDTQYF
few | TRBD1 | TRBJ1-5 | TRBV6-5 | TGTGCCAGCACCACAGGGGGTCAGCCCCAGCATTTT | CASTTGGQPQHF
few | - | TRBJ2-1 | TRBV29-1 | TGCAGCGTTGAATACCTCGACAATGAGCAGTTCTTC | CSVEYLDNEQFF
- | TRBD1 | TRBJ1-2 | TRBV9 | TGTGCCAGCAGCGCTTCCACAGGGGGCTATGGCTACACCTTC | CASSASTGGYGYTF
- | - | TRBJ1-6 | TRBV6-5 | TGTGCCAGCAGTTTGGACAGCCCTACATATAATTCACCCCTCCACTTT | CASSLDSPTYNSPLHF
- | TRBD2 | TRBJ2-1 | TRBV6-5 | TGTGCCAGCAGCACCGGGACTAGTGACACTAATGAGCAGTTCTTC | CASSTGTSDTNEQFF
- | - | TRBJ2-2 | TRBV27 | TGTGCCAGCAGTTTACGGGCAGACTACACCGGGGAGCTGTTTTTT | CASSLRADYTGELFF
- | - | TRBJ1-1 | TRBV6-5 | TGTGCCAGCAGTTACGACAGTGAAGCTTTCTTT | CASSYDSEAFF
- | TRBD1 | TRBJ1-1 | TRBV2 | TGTGCCAGCAGTGAAGAGGCAGGGGGCTTGAACACTGAAGCTTTCTTT | CASSEEAGGLNTEAFF
- | TRBD1 | TRBJ2-1 | TRBV19 | TGTGCCAGTAGTACCTCCCCCGGGACAGGGTATCTGTTCTTC | CASSTSPGTGYLFF
- | TRBD1 | TRBJ2-7 | TRBV25-1 | TGTGCCAGCAGCACTACAGGGGCGGGCGAGCAGTACTTC | CASSTTGAGEQYF
- | - | TRBJ2-2 | TRBV7-6 | TGTGCCAGCAGCTTAGGACAGGGAGGGTCCGGGGAGCTGTTTTTT | CASSLGQGGSGELFF
- | TRBD2 | TRBJ2-5 | TRBV19 | TGTGCCAGTAGTAGGACTAGCGGGGTAGAGACCCAGTACTTC | CASSRTSGVETQYF
few | - | TRBJ1-1 | TRBV2 | TGTGCCAGCGTCCTAAACACTGAAGCTTTCTTT | CASVLNTEAFF
- | TRBD2 | TRBJ2-7 | TRBV7-2 | TGTGCCAGCAGCTTAAACTTAGGGCGGGAGGAGCAGTACTTC | CASSLNLGREEQYF
- | - | TRBJ2-7 | TRBV6-4 | TGTGCCAGCAGTCTACTTTACTCCTACGAGCAGTACTTC | CASSLLYSYEQYF
few | - | TRBJ1-5 | TRBV7-8 | TGTGCCAGCAGCTTAGTGTTACCAGGAGTGGGACCCGCGGGGACCCAGCATTTT | CASSLVLPGVGPAGTQHF
- | - | TRBJ2-7 | TRBV9 | TGTGCCAGCAGCGTAGTAGGCAACGACGAGCAGTACTTC | CASSVVGNDEQYF